The rows below give T cell receptor beta chains drawn from one sample of a study of cytomegalovirus exposure and HLA in healthy donors. Using immunoSEQ multiplex PCR, the repertoire was profiled, and TCRdb retains in-frame clones only, with some absent. The table records 100,000 to 150,000 clones, roughly 70% of them present only once. Sequences were obtained from PBMCs. The receptors shown here come from a man aged 30-40 years in good health and CMV-seronegative. Each CDR3 is given with its conserved first and last residue. A D gene is named only where the DNA matches it firmly. Rows may omit the clone size; those that give it use once, few, many or a size class.

>-|TRBJ1-1|TRBD1|TRBV9
CASSGTIGGPTEAFF
TGTGCCAGCAGCGGAACTATAGGGGGCCCCACTGAAGCTTTCTTT
>few|TRBJ2-1|-|TRBV9
CASTPLDNEQFF
TGTGCCAGCACCCCACTAGACAATGAGCAGTTCTTC
>-|TRBJ2-1|TRBD2|TRBV5-4
CASTNSGGDEQFF
TGTGCCAGCACCAATAGCGGGGGGGATGAGCAGTTCTTC
>-|TRBJ2-1|-|TRBV9
CASSQTSNEQFF
TGTGCCAGCAGCCAAACTAGTAATGAGCAGTTCTTC
>-|TRBJ1-1|-|TRBV5-1
CASSLEAGLNTEAFF
TGCGCCAGCAGCTTGGAGGCAGGGCTGAACACTGAAGCTTTCTTT
>-|TRBJ2-7|-|TRBV2
CASSAQGGGFYEQYF
TGTGCCAGCAGTGCACAGGGCGGTGGTTTCTACGAGCAGTACTTC
>-|TRBJ1-6|TRBD1|TRBV7-9
CASSLAGTGHYNSPLHF
TGTGCCAGCAGCTTAGCCGGGACAGGGCACTATAATTCACCCCTCCACTTT
>few|TRBJ2-7|TRBD2|TRBV5-4
CAPGVAGTYEQYF
TGTGCCCCCGGGGTAGCGGGGACCTACGAGCAGTACTTC
>-|TRBJ2-7|-|TRBV6-5
CASTIRGSHEQYF
TGTGCCAGCACCATTAGGGGGTCACACGAGCAGTACTTC
>few|TRBJ1-2|TRBD1|TRBV10-3
CAISARTGGGYTF
TGTGCCATCAGTGCCAGGACAGGAGGCGGCTACACCTTC